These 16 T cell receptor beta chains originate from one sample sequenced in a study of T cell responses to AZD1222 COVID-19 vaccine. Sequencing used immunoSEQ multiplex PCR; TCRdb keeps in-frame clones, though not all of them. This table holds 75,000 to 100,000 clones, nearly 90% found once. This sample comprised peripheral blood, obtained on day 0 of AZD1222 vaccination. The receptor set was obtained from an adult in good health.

In DNA form, the CDR3 reads TGTGCCAGTAGATCCTCAACAGGGGGCGATCAGCCCCAGCATTTT. It encodes CASRSSTGGDQPQHF. The chain employs TRBV19 and TRBJ1-5, with 9 bases fitting TRBD1. The V and J ends lost 6 bases and 5 bases, in that order; junction bases with no gene match: 8. Germline V gives CDR1 LNHDA, CDR2 SQIVND (reference sequence). This CDR3 is 15 amino acids long.

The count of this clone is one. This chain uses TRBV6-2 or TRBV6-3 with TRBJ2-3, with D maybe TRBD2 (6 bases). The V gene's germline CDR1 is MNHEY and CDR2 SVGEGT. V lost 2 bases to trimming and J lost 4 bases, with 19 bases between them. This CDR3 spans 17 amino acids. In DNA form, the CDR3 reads TGTGCCAGCAGTTACCGGTCGGTCGGAGGGGAGGCAGATACGCAGTATTTT. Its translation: CASSYRSVGGEADTQYF.

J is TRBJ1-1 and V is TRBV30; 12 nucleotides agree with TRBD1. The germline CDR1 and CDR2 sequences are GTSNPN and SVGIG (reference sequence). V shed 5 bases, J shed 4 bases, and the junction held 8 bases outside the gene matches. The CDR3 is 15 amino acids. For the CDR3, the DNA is TGTGCCTGGGACCGGGACAGGGGGCCGGGCACTGAAGCTTTCTTT. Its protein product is CAWDRDRGPGTEAFF.

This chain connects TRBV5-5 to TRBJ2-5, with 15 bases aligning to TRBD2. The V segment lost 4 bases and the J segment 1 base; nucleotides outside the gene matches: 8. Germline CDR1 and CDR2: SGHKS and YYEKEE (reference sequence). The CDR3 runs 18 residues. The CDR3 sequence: CASSPGTSGGSAQETQYF. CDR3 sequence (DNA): TGTGCCAGCAGCCCCGGGACTAGCGGGGGGAGTGCCCAAGAGACCCAGTACTTC.

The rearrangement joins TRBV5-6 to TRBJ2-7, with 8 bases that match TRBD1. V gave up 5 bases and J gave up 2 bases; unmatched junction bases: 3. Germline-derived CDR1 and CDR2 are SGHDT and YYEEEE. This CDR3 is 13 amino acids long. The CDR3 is CASSKDRAYEQYF. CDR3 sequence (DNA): TGTGCCAGCAGTAAGGACAGGGCCTACGAGCAGTACTTC.

The CDR3 nucleotides read TGCGCCAGCAGCCTCATGGTTGGGGGAACCACCGGGGAGCTGTTTTTT. Amino acids: CASSLMVGGTTGELFF. V gene TRBV4-3 combines with J gene TRBJ2-2; D could derive from TRBD1 or TRBD2 (5 bases each). This CDR3 spans 16 amino acids. Trimming pared 4 bases from V and 4 bases from J, leaving 16 bases between. The germline gives CDR1 LGHNA, CDR2 YSLEER.

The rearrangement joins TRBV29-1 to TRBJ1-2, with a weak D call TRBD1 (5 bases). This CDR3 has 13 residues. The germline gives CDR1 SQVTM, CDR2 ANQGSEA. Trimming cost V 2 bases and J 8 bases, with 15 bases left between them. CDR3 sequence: CSVELGPPFGYTF. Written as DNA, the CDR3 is TGCAGCGTTGAATTGGGACCCCCTTTCGGCTACACCTTC.

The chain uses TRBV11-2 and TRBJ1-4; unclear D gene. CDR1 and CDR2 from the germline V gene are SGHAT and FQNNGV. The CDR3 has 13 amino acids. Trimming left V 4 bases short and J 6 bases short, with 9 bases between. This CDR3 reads CASSSRRDEKLFF. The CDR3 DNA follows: TGTGCCAGCAGCTCCAGACGGGATGAAAAACTGTTTTTT.

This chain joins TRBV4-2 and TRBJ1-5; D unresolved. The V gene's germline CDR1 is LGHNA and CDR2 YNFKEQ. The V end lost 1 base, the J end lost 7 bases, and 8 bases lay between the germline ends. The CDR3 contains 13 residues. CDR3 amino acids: CASSQGESQPQHF. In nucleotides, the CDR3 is TGTGCCAGCAGCCAAGGAGAGAGCCAGCCCCAGCATTTT.

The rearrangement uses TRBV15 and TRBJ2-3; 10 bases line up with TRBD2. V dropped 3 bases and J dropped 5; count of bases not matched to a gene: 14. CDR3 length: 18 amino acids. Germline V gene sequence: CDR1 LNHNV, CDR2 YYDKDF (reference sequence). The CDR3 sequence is CATSRPGSERGGGDTQYF. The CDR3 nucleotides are TGTGCCACCAGCAGGCCCGGGTCGGAGCGGGGGGGCGGAGATACGCAGTATTTT. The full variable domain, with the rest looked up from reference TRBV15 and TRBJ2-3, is DAMVIQNPRYQVTQFGKPVTLSCSQTLNHNVMYWYQQKSSQAPKLLFHYYDKDFNNEADTPDNFQSRRPNTSFCFLDIRSPGLGDTAMYLCATSRPGSERGGGDTQYFGPGTRLTVL.

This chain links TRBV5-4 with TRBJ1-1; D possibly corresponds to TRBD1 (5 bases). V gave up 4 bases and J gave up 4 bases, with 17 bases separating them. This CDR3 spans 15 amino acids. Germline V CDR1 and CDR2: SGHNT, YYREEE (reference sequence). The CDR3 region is CASSPGGSRVTEAFF. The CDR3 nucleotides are TGTGCCAGCAGCCCGGGGGGGTCTAGGGTCACTGAAGCTTTCTTT. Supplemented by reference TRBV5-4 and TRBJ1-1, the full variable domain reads ETGVTQSPTHLIKTRGQQVTLRCSSQSGHNTVSWYQQALGQGPQFIFQYYREEENGRGNFPPRFSGLQFPNYSSELNVNALELDDSALYLCASSPGGSRVTEAFFGQGTRLTVV.

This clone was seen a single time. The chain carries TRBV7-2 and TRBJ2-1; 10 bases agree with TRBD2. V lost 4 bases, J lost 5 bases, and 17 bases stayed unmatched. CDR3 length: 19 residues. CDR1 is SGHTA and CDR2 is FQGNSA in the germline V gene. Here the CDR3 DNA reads TGTGCCAGCAGCTCACTTAACCAGCGGGGGGGCCTCCGCCACAATGAGCAGTTCTTC. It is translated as CASSSLNQRGGLRHNEQFF.

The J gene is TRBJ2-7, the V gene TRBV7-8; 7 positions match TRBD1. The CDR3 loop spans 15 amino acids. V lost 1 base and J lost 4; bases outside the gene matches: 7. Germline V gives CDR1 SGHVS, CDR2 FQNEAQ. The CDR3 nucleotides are TGTGCCAGCAGCTTAGAGGGACAGCCAATATACGAGCAGTACTTC. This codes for CASSLEGQPIYEQYF.

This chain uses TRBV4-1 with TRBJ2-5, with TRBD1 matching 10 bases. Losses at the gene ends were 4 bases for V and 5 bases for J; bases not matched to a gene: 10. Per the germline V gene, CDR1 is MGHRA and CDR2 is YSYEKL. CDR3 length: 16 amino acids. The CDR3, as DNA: TGCGCCAGCAGCCTTAGGACAGGGGGTCTGGGGGAGACCCAGTACTTC. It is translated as CASSLRTGGLGETQYF.

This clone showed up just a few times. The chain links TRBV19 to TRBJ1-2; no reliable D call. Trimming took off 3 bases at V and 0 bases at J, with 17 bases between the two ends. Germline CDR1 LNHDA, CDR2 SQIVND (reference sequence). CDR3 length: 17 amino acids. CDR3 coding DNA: TGTGCCAGTAGTATCATGGCAGGTGTTATAACTAACTATGGCTACACCTTC. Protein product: CASSIMAGVITNYGYTF.

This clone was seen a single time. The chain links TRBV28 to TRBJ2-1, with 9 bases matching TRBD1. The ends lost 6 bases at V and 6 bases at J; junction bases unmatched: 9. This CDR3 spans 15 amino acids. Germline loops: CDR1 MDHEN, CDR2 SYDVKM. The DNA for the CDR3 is TGTGCCAGCAGAACCACCGGGACAGGGACCAATGAGCAGTTCTTC. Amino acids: CASRTTGTGTNEQFF.